This TCR beta chain was documented in a study of OX40 agonist ivuxolimab in advanced cancers. V lost 6 bases, J lost 4 bases, and 15 bases lay in between. CDR1 and CDR2 (germline): SGHAT, FQNNGV. This CDR3 is built from 14 residues. Generated by immunoSEQ multiplex PCR, the TCRdb table keeps only in-frame clones and is missing some. This table holds around 26,000 clones, more than 80% found once. This receptor was identified in an adult with an advanced solid tumor such as melanoma, head and neck, liver or kidney cancer. The specimen comprised CD4+ or CD8+ T cells sorted from blood, sampled in a trial of the OX40 agonist ivuxolimab. The chain carries TRBV11-2 and TRBJ1-1, with D tentatively TRBD1 (5 bases). Written as DNA, the CDR3 is TGTGCCAGCAGTCTAAGGGGTAGATTCACTGAAGCTTTCTTT. Translation: CASSLRGRFTEAFF.